A single sample gave rise to the 16 T cell receptor beta chains below, sequenced in a study of shared T cell receptors in the human thymus. Clones were sequenced by immunoSEQ multiplex PCR, and TCRdb holds only the in-frame ones, with some missing. The table shows about 500,000 clones, with around 78% occurring only once. This same sample was also taken into another study, of human thymus T cells.

Sequencing was carried out using thymocytes. The receptors were gathered from a boy under three years old with a congenital heart defect.

The rearrangement links TRBV6-1 to TRBJ2-7, with D maybe TRBD1 (6 bases). V was pared by 4 bases and J by 7 bases, with 11 bases between. The CDR3 has 12 residues. The germline CDR1 and CDR2 sequences are MNHNS and SASEGT. The DNA of the CDR3 is TGTGCCAGCAGTGGGGTTAGGGGGGAGCAGTACTTC. It specifies CASSGVRGEQYF.

The chain links TRBV5-4 to TRBJ1-2, with TRBD1 identical over 8 bases. This CDR3 has 12 residues. J lost 5 bases, V lost 9 bases, and 6 bases had no gene match. Germline V lookup: CDR1 SGHNT, CDR2 YYREEE (reference sequence). The CDR3 nucleotides are TGTGCCATAGAGGGACAGGCTTATGGCTACACCTTC. Translated: CAIEGQAYGYTF.

This clone was counted a few times. The V and J genes are TRBV14 and TRBJ1-2; 7 nucleotides agree with TRBD1. CDR3 length: 15 residues. CDR1 and CDR2 from the germline V gene are SGHDN and FVKESK. V lost 1 base to trimming and J lost 1 base; unmatched junction nucleotides: 3. The CDR3 is CASSQGGGSNYGYTF. DNA of the CDR3: TGTGCCAGCAGCCAAGGAGGGGGCAGTAACTATGGCTACACCTTC.

The genes are TRBV5-1 and TRBJ1-1; D is unclear. V lost 0 bases and J 0 bases, leaving 6 bases between the germline ends. Germline CDR1 SGHRS, CDR2 YFSETQ. The CDR3 runs 14 residues. The CDR3, as DNA: TGCGCCAGCAGCTTGGTGTCTATGAACACTGAAGCTTTCTTT. This gives the protein CASSLVSMNTEAFF.

This sequence joins TRBV19 and TRBJ1-1; D gene unclear. The germline CDR1 and CDR2 sequences are LNHDA and SQIVND (reference sequence). The CDR3 is made up of 12 amino acids. Trimming took 3 bases from V and 6 from J, leaving 8 bases between them. The CDR3: CASSIDGSEAFF. Written as DNA, the CDR3 is TGTGCCAGTAGTATCGATGGCTCTGAAGCTTTCTTT.

The rearrangement links TRBV6-5 to TRBJ2-7, with 7 bases identical to TRBD1. With 2 bases clipped from V and 3 bases from J, the junction kept 7 bases outside the gene matches. CDR3 size: 15 residues. Germline V gene sequence: CDR1 MNHEY, CDR2 SVGAGI. The DNA of the CDR3 is TGTGCCAGCAGTTACGATGAGACAGGGAGCTACGAGCAGTACTTC. Translation: CASSYDETGSYEQYF.

The V and J genes are TRBV5-1 and TRBJ2-1, with 13 bases matching TRBD2. The junction had 3 bases not matched to a gene; V was cut back by 2 bases and J by 7 bases. The CDR3 covers 15 residues. From germline, CDR1 is SGHRS and CDR2 YFSETQ. The CDR3 DNA reads TGCGCCAGCAGCTTATGGACTAGCGGGAGTAATGAGCAGTTCTTC. This gives the protein CASSLWTSGSNEQFF.

J is TRBJ2-1 and V is TRBV7-9; 15 nucleotides align to TRBD2. Germline V gene data show CDR1 as SEHNR and CDR2 as FQNEAQ (reference sequence). This CDR3 is 16 amino acids long. J gave up 7 bases and V 4 bases, and 5 bases lay outside the gene matches. The CDR3 is CASSWTSGRAVNEQFF. The CDR3 nucleotides read TGTGCCAGCAGCTGGACTAGCGGGAGGGCCGTTAATGAGCAGTTCTTC. Combining the CDR3 with reference TRBV7-9 and TRBJ2-1 gives the whole variable domain DTGVSQNPRHKITKRGQNVTFRCDPISEHNRLYWYRQTLGQGPEFLTYFQNEAQLEKSRLLSDRFSAERPKGSFSTLEIQRTEQGDSAMYLCASSWTSGRAVNEQFFGPGTRLTVL.

The chain couples TRBV15 to TRBJ1-1; the match to TRBD1 covers 10 bases. This CDR3 region has 18 residues. V dropped 1 base and J dropped 3; count of bases not matched to a gene: 11. Germline V gives CDR1 LNHNV, CDR2 YYDKDF (reference sequence). CDR3 in DNA: TGTGCCACCAGCAGAGGTGGGTTGCCTGGGACAGGGGACACTGAAGCTTTCTTT. Encoded protein: CATSRGGLPGTGDTEAFF.

The chain combines TRBV6-5 with TRBJ1-1; TRBD1 might be the D (5 bases). V dropped 6 bases and J dropped 7 bases, with 12 bases sitting between them. The CDR3 loop spans 12 amino acids. Germline V gene lookup returns CDR1 MNHEY and CDR2 SVGAGI. CDR3 coding DNA: TGTGCCAGCAGCAATTTGACAGTTGAAGCTTTCTTT. Encoded protein: CASSNLTVEAFF.

A word on this clone: Other DNA sequences in this specimen translate into the identical CDR3. The rearrangement links TRBV27 to TRBJ2-2, with D tentatively TRBD1 (5 bases). V was cut by 2 bases and J by 2 bases, with 6 bases left in between. CDR1 and CDR2 from the germline V gene are MNHEY and SMNVEV (reference sequence). The CDR3 is 14 amino acids. CDR3 loop: CASSLQGNTGELFF. CDR3 nucleotide sequence: TGTGCCAGCAGTTTACAGGGTAACACCGGGGAGCTGTTTTTT.

The chain joins TRBV5-4 to TRBJ2-6; TRBD1 aligns across 9 bases. The CDR3 totals 19 residues. V lost 4 bases and J lost 0; bases outside the gene matches: 11. Germline V gene data show CDR1 as SGHNT and CDR2 as YYREEE (reference sequence). CDR3 sequence: CASSTFPGQGFSGANVLTF. The DNA of the CDR3 is TGTGCCAGCAGCACCTTTCCCGGACAGGGGTTCTCTGGGGCCAACGTCCTGACTTTC.

The chain couples TRBV29-1 to TRBJ2-1; 13 nucleotides agree with TRBD2. This CDR3 contains 17 residues. V dropped 6 bases and J dropped 8; count of bases not matched to a gene: 16. Germline assignment: CDR1 SQVTM and CDR2 ANQGSEA. The CDR3 DNA is TGCAGCGTCGGAGAACTAGCGGGGGGGGAATCTGCGGATGAGCAGTTCTTC. Its protein product is CSVGELAGGESADEQFF.

CDR3 coding DNA: TGCGCCAGCAGCTCCCACATGGTGCATGGCTACACCTTC. Translated, it gives CASSSHMVHGYTF. The chain employs TRBV4-1 and TRBJ1-2; no reliable D call. The CDR3 spans 13 residues. The germline gives CDR1 MGHRA, CDR2 YSYEKL. V dropped 5 bases and J dropped 6 bases, with 13 bases sitting between them.

This clone was detected only a few times. The chain is built from TRBV7-8 and TRBJ1-5; D is ambiguous. The V gene's germline CDR1 is SGHVS and CDR2 FQNEAQ. This CDR3 comprises 12 residues. V dropped 3 bases and J dropped 5 bases, with 5 bases sitting between them. CDR3 in DNA: TGTGCCAGCAGCTTTCCCGATCAGCCCCAGCATTTT. The encoded protein is CASSFPDQPQHF.

The chain recombines TRBV6-5 with TRBJ1-5, with 7 bases that match TRBD1. Germline V gene sequence: CDR1 MNHEY, CDR2 SVGAGI. With V trimmed by 6 bases and J by 3 bases, 8 bases remained unmatched. This CDR3 contains 15 residues. The CDR3 region has the DNA TGTGCCAGCAGCCGATCGACAGGGCTCAATCAGCCCCAGCATTTT. Residues: CASSRSTGLNQPQHF.